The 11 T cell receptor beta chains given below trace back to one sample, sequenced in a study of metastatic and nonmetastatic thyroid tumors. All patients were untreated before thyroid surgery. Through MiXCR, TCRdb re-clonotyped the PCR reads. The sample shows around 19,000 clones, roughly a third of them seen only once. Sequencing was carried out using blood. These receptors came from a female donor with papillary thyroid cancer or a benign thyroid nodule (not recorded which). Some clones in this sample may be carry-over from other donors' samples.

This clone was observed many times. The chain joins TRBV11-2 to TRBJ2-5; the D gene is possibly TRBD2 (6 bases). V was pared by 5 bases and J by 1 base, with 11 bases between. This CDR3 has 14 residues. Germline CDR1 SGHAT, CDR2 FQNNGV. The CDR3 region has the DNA TGTGCCAGCAGCCTTTTTAGCGGCCAAGAGACCCAGTACTTC. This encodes CASSLFSGQETQYF.

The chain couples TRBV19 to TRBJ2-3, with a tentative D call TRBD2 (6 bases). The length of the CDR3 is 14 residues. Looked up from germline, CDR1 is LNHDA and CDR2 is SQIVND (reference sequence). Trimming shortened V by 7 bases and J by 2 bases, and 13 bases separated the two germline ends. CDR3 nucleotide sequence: TGTGCCAGTAATTGGGCGGGGTACACAGATACGCAGTATTTT. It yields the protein CASNWAGYTDTQYF. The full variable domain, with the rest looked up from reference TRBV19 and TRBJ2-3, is DGGITQSPKYLFRKEGQNVTLSCEQNLNHDAMYWYRQDPGQGLRLIYYSQIVNDFQKGDIAEGYSVSREKKESFPLTVTSAQKNPTAFYLCASNWAGYTDTQYFGPGTRLTVL.

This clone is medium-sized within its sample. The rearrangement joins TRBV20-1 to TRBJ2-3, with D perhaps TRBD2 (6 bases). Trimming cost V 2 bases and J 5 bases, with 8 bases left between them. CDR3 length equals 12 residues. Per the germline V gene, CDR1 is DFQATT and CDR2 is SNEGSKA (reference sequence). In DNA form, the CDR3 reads TGCAGTGCTAGACCTAGCGTAGATACGCAGTATTTT. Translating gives CSARPSVDTQYF.

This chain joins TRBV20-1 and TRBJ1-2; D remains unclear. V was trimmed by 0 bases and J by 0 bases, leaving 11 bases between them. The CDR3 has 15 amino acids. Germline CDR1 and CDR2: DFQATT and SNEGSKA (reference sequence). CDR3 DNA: TGCAGTGCTAGAGATGCGAGCCGAGCTAACTATGGCTACACCTTC. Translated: CSARDASRANYGYTF.

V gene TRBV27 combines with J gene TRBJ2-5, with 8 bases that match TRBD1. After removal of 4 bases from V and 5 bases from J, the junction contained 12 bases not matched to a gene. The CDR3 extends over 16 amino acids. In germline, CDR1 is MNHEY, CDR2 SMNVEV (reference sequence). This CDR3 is CASSSSLGTGTETQYF. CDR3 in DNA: TGTGCCAGCAGTTCCAGCCTGGGGACAGGTACGGAGACCCAGTACTTC.

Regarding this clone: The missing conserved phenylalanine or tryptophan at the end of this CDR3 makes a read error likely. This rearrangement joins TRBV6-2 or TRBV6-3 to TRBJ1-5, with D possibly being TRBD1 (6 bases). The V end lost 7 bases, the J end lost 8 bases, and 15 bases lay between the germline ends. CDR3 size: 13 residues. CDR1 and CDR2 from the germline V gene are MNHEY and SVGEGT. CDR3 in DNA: TGTGCCAGCATTGGAGGGGACACTAAGCCCCAGCATTTA. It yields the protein CASIGGDTKPQHL.

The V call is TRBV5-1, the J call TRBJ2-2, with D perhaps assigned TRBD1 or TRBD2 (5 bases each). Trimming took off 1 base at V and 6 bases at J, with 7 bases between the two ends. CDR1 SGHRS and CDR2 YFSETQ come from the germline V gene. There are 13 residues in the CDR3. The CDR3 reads CASSLPGPGELFF. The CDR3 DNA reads TGCGCCAGCAGCTTGCCGGGGCCCGGGGAGCTGTTTTTT.

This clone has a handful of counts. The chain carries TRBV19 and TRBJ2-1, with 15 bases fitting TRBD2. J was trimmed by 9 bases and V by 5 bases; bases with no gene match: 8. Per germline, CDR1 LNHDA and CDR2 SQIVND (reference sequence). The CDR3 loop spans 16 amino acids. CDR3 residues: CASSFRTSGGAGEQFF. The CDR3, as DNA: TGTGCCAGTAGTTTCAGGACTAGCGGGGGGGCCGGTGAGCAGTTCTTC.

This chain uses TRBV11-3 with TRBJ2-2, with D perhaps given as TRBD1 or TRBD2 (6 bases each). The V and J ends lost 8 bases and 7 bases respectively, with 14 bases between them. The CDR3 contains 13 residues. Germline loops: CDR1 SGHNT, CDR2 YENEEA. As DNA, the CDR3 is TGTGCCAGCGCTCGGGGGCGTAACGGGGAGCTGTTTTTT. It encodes CASARGRNGELFF.

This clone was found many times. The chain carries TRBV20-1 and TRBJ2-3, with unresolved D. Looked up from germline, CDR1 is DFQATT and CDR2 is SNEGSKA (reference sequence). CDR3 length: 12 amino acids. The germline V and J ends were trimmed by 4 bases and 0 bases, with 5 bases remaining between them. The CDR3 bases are TGCAGTGCTACTACTAGCACAGATACGCAGTATTTT. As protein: CSATTSTDTQYF.

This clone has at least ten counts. CDR3 protein: CSVETHHIYGYTF. The CDR3, as DNA: TGCAGCGTTGAGACCCACCATATCTATGGCTACACCTTC. This chain links TRBV29-1 with TRBJ1-2, with D unresolved. Trimming took off 3 bases at V and 4 bases at J, with 12 bases between the two ends. The CDR3 extends over 13 amino acids. The germline V gene has CDR1 SQVTM and CDR2 ANQGSEA.